This TCR beta chain was documented in a study of T cell repertoires in cytomegalovirus infection. Turning to the study itself: Public signatures in TCR beta pointed to CMV infection and matching HLA type.

On this clonotype: Its matching antigen is unknown.

Study-wide points: Identification of carriers of CMV plus the relevant HLA was achieved through cumulative public TCR beta family frequency.

The germline V gene encodes CDR1 SGHVS and CDR2 FQNEAQ. Trimming pared 4 bases from V and 9 bases from J, leaving 10 bases between. This CDR3 is 12 amino acids long. TCRdb used MiXCR to reprocess the reads, holding one entry per CDR3 protein. Of more than 400,000 distinct CDR3 sequences listed, more than 20% were seen once; the top ten hold about 12%. The sample was PBMCs. The TCR comes from a human donor in good health (CMV status not recorded). Some clones in this sample may be carry-over from other donors' samples. V gene TRBV7-8 combines with J gene TRBJ2-1; possibly TRBD2 for D (6 bases). The CDR3 loop is CASSYTSTEQFF. In nucleotides, the CDR3 is TGTGCCAGCAGCTATACTAGCACTGAGCAGTTCTTC.